The 15 T cell receptor beta chains listed next were all sequenced from one sample in a study of blood T cell repertoires in COVID-19. Measured with immunoSEQ multiplex PCR; TCRdb has only the in-frame clones, and not every one. Altogether 300,000 to 400,000 clones are present, about nine tenths being singletons, with the ten largest covering 2.6%. The sequencing sample was made of PBMCs or T cells enriched from blood (not recorded which). Receptor source: a man between 60 and 70 years old who had recovered from COVID-19.

This clone has ten or more counts. The chain uses TRBV6-4 and TRBJ2-1; 8 bases are shared with TRBD2. V lost 4 bases, J lost 6 bases, and 5 bases stayed unmatched. This CDR3 is built from 14 residues. Germline V gene sequence: CDR1 MRHNA, CDR2 SNTAGT. The CDR3 protein is CASSAGGAINEQFF. The CDR3 nucleotides read TGTGCCAGCAGTGCCGGGGGGGCCATCAATGAGCAGTTCTTC.

The chain employs TRBV27 and TRBJ1-6; possibly TRBD1 for D (6 bases). V lost 5 bases to trimming and J lost 5 bases, with 13 bases between them. Germline V gene lookup returns CDR1 MNHEY and CDR2 SMNVEV (reference sequence). The CDR3 spans 15 residues. The DNA of the CDR3 is TGTGCCAGCAGTCCTAGGACAGTCGATAATTCACCCCTCCACTTT. Protein product: CASSPRTVDNSPLHF.

This chain links TRBV10-3 with TRBJ2-6, with no clear D. This CDR3 spans 13 amino acids. CDR1 and CDR2 (germline): ENHRY, SYGVKD. Between the trimmed V and J ends, which lost 9 bases and 0 bases, there was a span of 6 bases. DNA of the CDR3: TGTGCCATTGCAGACTCTGGGGCCAACGTCCTGACTTTC. This sequence encodes CAIADSGANVLTF.

This rearrangement joins TRBV7-6 to TRBJ2-2, with 9 positions matching TRBD2. Looked up from germline, CDR1 is SGHVS and CDR2 is FNYEAQ. V shed 5 bases, J shed 5 bases, and the junction held 9 bases outside the gene matches. The CDR3 length is 16 residues. CDR3 protein: CASSLPRAGGTGELFF. For the CDR3, the DNA is TGTGCCAGCAGCCTCCCCAGAGCGGGAGGTACCGGGGAGCTGTTTTTT.

The chain carries TRBV5-4 and TRBJ2-5, with a possible D match to TRBD2 (5 bases). The CDR3 sequence is 14 residues long. Germline V gives CDR1 SGHNT, CDR2 YYREEE (reference sequence). With 1 base removed from V and 7 bases from J, the gap between germline ends came to 14 bases. As DNA, the CDR3 is TGTGCCAGCAGCTTGCAGTCGGGCCGGGGGACCCAGTACTTC. This codes for CASSLQSGRGTQYF.

The chain employs TRBV7-3 and TRBJ2-3, with D unresolved. The CDR3 has 13 amino acids. Germline-derived CDR1 and CDR2 are SGHTA and FQGTGA. Trimming took off 7 bases at V and 2 bases at J, with 10 bases between the two ends. In DNA form, the CDR3 reads TGTGCCAGCACACACCCAATCACAGATACGCAGTATTTT. Translation: CASTHPITDTQYF.

The V call is TRBV9, the J call TRBJ1-1; D might be TRBD1 (6 bases). V shed 2 bases and J shed 1 base, with 18 bases lying between them. Germline CDR1 is SGDLS and CDR2 is YYNGEE. There are 17 residues in the CDR3. The CDR3 sequence is CASSVNSGGIENTEAFF. The CDR3 coding sequence is TGTGCCAGCAGCGTTAATTCGGGGGGCATTGAGAACACTGAAGCTTTCTTT. The whole variable domain, remainder taken from reference TRBV9 and TRBJ1-1, is DSGVTQTPKHLITATGQRVTLRCSPRSGDLSVYWYQQSLDQGLQFLIQYYNGEERAKGNILERFSAQQFPDLHSELNLSSLELGDSALYFCASSVNSGGIENTEAFFGQGTRLTVV.

This sequence joins TRBV5-1 and TRBJ2-1, with 8 bases matching TRBD1. CDR3 length: 14 amino acids. V lost 0 bases to trimming and J lost 8 bases; unmatched junction nucleotides: 4. Germline V gene data show CDR1 as SGHRS and CDR2 as YFSETQ. In DNA form, the CDR3 reads TGCGCCAGCAGCTTGGGGACAGGGTTCGATGAGCAGTTCTTC. Translated, it gives CASSLGTGFDEQFF.

To note about this clone: This specimen includes other DNA sequences encoding the same CDR3. The CDR3 region is CASSPRQGNTEAFF. The CDR3 region has the DNA TGTGCCAGCTCACCCCGACAGGGGAACACTGAAGCTTTCTTT. V gene TRBV18 combines with J gene TRBJ1-1; 7 bases map to TRBD1. The CDR3 loop spans 14 amino acids. Germline CDR1 and CDR2: KGHSH and LQKENI. Trimming took 3 bases from V and 1 from J; bases not matched to a gene: 2.

This chain uses TRBV3-1 (or the pseudogene TRBV3-2) with TRBJ1-3; no firm D call. The germline V gene encodes CDR1 LGHDT and CDR2 YNNKEL (reference sequence). V was pared by 3 bases and J by 0 bases, with 3 bases between. This CDR3 is 13 amino acids long. The CDR3 loop is CASSQYSGNTIYF. In nucleotides, the CDR3 is TGTGCCAGCAGCCAGTACTCTGGAAACACCATATATTTT.

The gene calls are TRBV5-1 and TRBJ1-2; D remains ambiguous. Looked up from germline, CDR1 is SGHRS and CDR2 is YFSETQ. The CDR3 runs to 14 residues. Trimming took 0 bases from V and 10 from J, leaving 16 bases between them. CDR3 residues: CASSLAGTADLYTF. The CDR3 coding sequence is TGCGCCAGCAGCTTGGCCGGTACAGCGGACCTCTACACCTTC.

This chain joins TRBV24-1 and TRBJ2-1, with TRBD2 identical over 8 bases. The germline V gene encodes CDR1 KGHDR and CDR2 SFDVKD. CDR3 length equals 16 residues. V was clipped by 3 bases and J by 3 bases; unmatched bases: 6. This CDR3 is CATSDERERGYNEQFF. CDR3 coding DNA: TGTGCCACCAGTGATGAGCGGGAGAGAGGCTACAATGAGCAGTTCTTC.

As to this clone: Other DNA sequences in this sample translate to the same CDR3. V and J are TRBV5-1 and TRBJ2-1; TRBD2 might be the D (6 bases). CDR3 length equals 16 residues. V lost 0 bases to trimming and J lost 0 bases, with 10 bases between them. The germline V gene has CDR1 SGHRS and CDR2 YFSETQ. The CDR3 spells CASSLGAGSSYNEQFF. For the CDR3, the DNA is TGCGCCAGCAGCTTGGGCGCGGGGAGCTCCTACAATGAGCAGTTCTTC. Full variable domain (outside the CDR3, taken from reference TRBV5-1 and TRBJ2-1): KAGVTQTPRYLIKTRGQQVTLSCSPISGHRSVSWYQQTPGQGLQFLFEYFSETQRNKGNFPGRFSGRQFSNSRSEMNVSTLELGDSALYLCASSLGAGSSYNEQFFGPGTRLTVL.

This chain connects TRBV9 to TRBJ1-3; 7 positions agree with TRBD1. CDR3 length: 14 amino acids. V dropped 0 bases and J dropped 4; count of bases not matched to a gene: 1. CDR1 is SGDLS, CDR2 YYNGEE, per germline. CDR3 DNA sequence: TGTGCCAGCAGCGTAGGGGACAGCGGAAACACCATATATTTT. Amino acid sequence: CASSVGDSGNTIYF. Combining the CDR3 with reference TRBV9 and TRBJ1-3 gives the whole variable domain DSGVTQTPKHLITATGQRVTLRCSPRSGDLSVYWYQQSLDQGLQFLIQYYNGEERAKGNILERFSAQQFPDLHSELNLSSLELGDSALYFCASSVGDSGNTIYFGEGSWLTVV.

The chain has TRBV19 and TRBJ1-1; D is uncertain. V was pared by 3 bases and J by 4 bases, with 15 bases between. CDR1 is LNHDA and CDR2 is SQIVND in the germline V gene (reference sequence). This CDR3 is 15 amino acids long. The DNA of the CDR3 is TGTGCCAGTAGTATGTCCGTCAGGCCCGTCACTGAAGCTTTCTTT. It codes for CASSMSVRPVTEAFF.